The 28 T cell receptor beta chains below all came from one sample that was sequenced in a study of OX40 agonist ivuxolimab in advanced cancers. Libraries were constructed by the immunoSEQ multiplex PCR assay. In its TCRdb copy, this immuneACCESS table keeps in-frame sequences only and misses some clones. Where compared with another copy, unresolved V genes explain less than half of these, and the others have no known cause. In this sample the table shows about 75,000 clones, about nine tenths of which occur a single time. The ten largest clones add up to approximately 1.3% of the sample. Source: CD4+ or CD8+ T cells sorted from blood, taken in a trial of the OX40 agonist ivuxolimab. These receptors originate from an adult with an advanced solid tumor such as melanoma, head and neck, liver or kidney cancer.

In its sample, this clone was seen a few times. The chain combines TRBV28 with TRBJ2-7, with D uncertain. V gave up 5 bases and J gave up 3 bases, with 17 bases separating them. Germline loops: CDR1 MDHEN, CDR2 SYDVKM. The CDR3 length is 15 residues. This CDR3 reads CASSPTRSGLYEQYF. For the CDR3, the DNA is TGTGCCAGCAGTCCGACTCGGTCCGGGCTCTACGAGCAGTACTTC.

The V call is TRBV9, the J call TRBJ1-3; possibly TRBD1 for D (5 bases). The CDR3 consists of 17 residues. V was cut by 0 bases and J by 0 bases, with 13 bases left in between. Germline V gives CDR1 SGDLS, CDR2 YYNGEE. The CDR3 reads CASSVVPGTSSGNTIYF. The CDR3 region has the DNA TGTGCCAGCAGCGTAGTACCAGGGACCTCCTCTGGAAACACCATATATTTT.

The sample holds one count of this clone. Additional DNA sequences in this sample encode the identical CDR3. For the CDR3, the DNA is TGCAGTGCTACCCCCGGGGGTGGCTACACCTTC. Translating it yields CSATPGGGYTF. The rearrangement joins TRBV20-1 to TRBJ1-2; TRBD1 is a possible D gene (5 bases). Germline CDR1 is DFQATT and CDR2 is SNEGSKA (reference sequence). Trimming stripped 4 bases from V and 7 bases from J, with 10 bases between. The CDR3 has 11 amino acids.

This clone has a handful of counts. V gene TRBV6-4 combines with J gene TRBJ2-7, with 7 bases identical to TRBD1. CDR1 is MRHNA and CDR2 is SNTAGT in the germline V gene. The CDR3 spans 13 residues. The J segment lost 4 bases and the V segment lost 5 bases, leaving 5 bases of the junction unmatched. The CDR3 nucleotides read TGTGCCAGCAGTAGACAGGGCTCTTACGAGCAGTACTTC. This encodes CASSRQGSYEQYF.

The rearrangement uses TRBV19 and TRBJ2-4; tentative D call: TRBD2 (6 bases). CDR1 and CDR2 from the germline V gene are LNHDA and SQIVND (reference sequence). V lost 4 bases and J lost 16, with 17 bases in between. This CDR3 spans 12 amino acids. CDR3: CASSTQEGPAYF. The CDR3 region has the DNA TGTGCCAGTAGTACGCAGGAGGGACCAGCCTACTTC.

The DNA of the CDR3 is TGTGCCAGCAGCTTAACAGGCCAGGGGACTGGAAACACCATATATTTT. It codes for CASSLTGQGTGNTIYF. The chain is built from TRBV7-3 and TRBJ1-3; TRBD1 might be the D (6 bases). The CDR3 covers 16 residues. The V end was cut by 0 bases, the J end by 2 bases, with 11 bases between. Germline CDR1 reads SGHTA; CDR2 reads FQGTGA.

The CDR3 reads CASSAQGSGANVLTF. The CDR3 DNA reads as TGTGCCAGCAGCGCACAGGGTTCCGGGGCCAACGTCCTGACTTTC. The J gene is TRBJ2-6, the V gene TRBV2; D might be TRBD1 (6 bases). The CDR3 runs 15 residues. The germline V and J ends were trimmed by 6 bases and 4 bases, with 13 bases remaining between them. CDR1 and CDR2 (germline): SNHLY, FYNNEI.

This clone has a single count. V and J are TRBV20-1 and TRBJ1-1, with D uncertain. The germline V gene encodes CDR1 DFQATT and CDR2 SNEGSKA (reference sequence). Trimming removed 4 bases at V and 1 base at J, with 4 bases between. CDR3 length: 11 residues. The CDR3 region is CSAIRNTEAFF. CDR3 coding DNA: TGCAGTGCTATAAGGAACACTGAAGCTTTCTTT.

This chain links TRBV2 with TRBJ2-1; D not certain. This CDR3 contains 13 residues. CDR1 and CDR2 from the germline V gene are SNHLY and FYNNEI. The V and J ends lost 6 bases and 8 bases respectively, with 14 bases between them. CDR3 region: CASRRRFLDEQFF. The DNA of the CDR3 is TGTGCCAGCAGGAGAAGATTTTTGGATGAGCAGTTCTTC.

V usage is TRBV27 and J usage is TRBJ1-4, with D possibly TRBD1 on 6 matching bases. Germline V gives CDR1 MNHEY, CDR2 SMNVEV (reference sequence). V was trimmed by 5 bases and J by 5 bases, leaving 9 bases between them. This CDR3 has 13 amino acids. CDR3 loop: CASSSRGNEKLFF. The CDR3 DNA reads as TGTGCCAGCAGTAGCAGGGGCAATGAAAAACTGTTTTTT.

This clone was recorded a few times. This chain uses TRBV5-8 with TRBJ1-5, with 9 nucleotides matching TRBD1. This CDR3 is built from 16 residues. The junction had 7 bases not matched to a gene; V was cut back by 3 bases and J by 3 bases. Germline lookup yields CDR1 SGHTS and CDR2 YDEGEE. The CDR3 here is CASSSRTGALNQPQHF. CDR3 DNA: TGTGCCAGCAGCTCGAGGACAGGGGCTCTCAATCAGCCCCAGCATTTT.

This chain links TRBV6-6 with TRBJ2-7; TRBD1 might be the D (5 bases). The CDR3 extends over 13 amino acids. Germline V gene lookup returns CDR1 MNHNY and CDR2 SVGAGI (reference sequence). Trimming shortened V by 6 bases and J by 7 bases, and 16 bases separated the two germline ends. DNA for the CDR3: TGTGCCAGCAGCAACCGCCCAGGGCGGGAGCAGTACTTC. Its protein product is CASSNRPGREQYF.

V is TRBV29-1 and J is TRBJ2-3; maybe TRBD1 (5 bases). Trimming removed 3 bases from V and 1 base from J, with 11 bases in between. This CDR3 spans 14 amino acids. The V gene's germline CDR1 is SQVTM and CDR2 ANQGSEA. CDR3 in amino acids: CSVDGRAGTDTQYF. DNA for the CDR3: TGCAGCGTTGACGGCAGGGCGGGCACAGATACGCAGTATTTT.

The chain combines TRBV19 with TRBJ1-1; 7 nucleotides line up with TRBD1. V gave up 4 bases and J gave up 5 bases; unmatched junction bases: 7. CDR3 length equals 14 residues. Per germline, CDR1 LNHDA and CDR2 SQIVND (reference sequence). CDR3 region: CASSRDSPLTEAFF. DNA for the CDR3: TGTGCCAGTAGTAGGGACAGTCCCTTAACTGAAGCTTTCTTT. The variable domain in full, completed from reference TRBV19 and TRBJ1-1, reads DGGITQSPKYLFRKEGQNVTLSCEQNLNHDAMYWYRQDPGQGLRLIYYSQIVNDFQKGDIAEGYSVSREKKESFPLTVTSAQKNPTAFYLCASSRDSPLTEAFFGQGTRLTVV.

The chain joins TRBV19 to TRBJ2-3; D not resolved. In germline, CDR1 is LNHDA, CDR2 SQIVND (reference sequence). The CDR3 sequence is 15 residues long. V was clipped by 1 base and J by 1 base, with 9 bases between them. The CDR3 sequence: CASSIGGARTDTQYF. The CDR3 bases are TGTGCCAGTAGTATAGGAGGAGCGCGCACAGATACGCAGTATTTT.

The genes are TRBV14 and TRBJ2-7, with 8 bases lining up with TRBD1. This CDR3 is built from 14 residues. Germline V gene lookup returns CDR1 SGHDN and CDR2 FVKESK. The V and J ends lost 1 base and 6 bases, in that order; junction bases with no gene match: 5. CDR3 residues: CASSQGTGSSEQYF. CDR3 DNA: TGTGCCAGCAGCCAAGGGACAGGGTCAAGCGAGCAGTACTTC.

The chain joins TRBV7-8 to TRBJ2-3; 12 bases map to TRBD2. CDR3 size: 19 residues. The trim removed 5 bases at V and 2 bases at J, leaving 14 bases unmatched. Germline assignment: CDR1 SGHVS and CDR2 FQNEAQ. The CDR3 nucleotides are TGTGCCAGCAGCCCCCCCCCGGGCCGGACTAGCGGGGACACAGATACGCAGTATTTT. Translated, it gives CASSPPPGRTSGDTDTQYF.

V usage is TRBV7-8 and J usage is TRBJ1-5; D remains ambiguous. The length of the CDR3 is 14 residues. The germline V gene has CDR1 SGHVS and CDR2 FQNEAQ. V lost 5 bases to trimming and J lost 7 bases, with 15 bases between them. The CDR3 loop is CASSNGRASQPQHF. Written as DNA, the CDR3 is TGTGCCAGCAGCAACGGGCGGGCTAGCCAGCCCCAGCATTTT.

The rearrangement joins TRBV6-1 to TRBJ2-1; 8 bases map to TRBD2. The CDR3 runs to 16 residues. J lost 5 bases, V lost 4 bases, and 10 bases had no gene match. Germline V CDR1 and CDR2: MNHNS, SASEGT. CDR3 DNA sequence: TGTGCCAGCAGTGTCGGGAGGGCCATTTTCAACAATGAGCAGTTCTTC. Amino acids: CASSVGRAIFNNEQFF.

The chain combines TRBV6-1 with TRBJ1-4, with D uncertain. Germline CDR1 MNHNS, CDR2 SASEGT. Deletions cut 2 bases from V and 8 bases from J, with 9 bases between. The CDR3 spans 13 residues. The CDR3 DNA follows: TGTGCCAGCAGTGAAATTCTGACAGAAAAACTGTTTTTT. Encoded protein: CASSEILTEKLFF.

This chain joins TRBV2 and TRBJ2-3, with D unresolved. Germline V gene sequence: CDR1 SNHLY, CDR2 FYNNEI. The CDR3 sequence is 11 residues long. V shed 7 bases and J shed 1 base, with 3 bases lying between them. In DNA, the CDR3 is TGTGCCAGCACACGCACAGATACGCAGTATTTT. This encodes CASTRTDTQYF.

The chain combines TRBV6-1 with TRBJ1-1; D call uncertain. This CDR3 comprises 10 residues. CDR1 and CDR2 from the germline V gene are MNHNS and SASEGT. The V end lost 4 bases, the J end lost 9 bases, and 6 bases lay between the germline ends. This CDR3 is CASSAMQAFF. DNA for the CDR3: TGTGCCAGCAGTGCGATGCAAGCTTTCTTT.

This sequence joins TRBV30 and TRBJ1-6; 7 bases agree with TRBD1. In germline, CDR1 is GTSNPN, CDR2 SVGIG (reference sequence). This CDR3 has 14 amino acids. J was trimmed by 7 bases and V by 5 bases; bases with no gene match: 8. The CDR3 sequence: CAWEGGGRNSPLHF. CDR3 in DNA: TGTGCCTGGGAGGGAGGGGGCCGGAATTCACCCCTCCACTTT.

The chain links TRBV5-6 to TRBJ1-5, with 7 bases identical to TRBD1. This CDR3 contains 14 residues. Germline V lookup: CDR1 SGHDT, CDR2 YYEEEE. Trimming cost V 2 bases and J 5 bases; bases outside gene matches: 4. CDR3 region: CASSLLGGDQPQHF. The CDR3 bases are TGTGCCAGCAGCTTACTAGGGGGCGATCAGCCCCAGCATTTT.

The CDR3 sequence: CASSPGRARTTEAFF. DNA for the CDR3: TGTGCCAGCAGCCCCGGCAGGGCTAGGACCACTGAAGCTTTCTTT. The chain recombines TRBV5-4 with TRBJ1-1; maybe TRBD1 (5 bases). Germline V CDR1 and CDR2: SGHNT, YYREEE (reference sequence). Trimming removed 4 bases from V and 4 bases from J, with 17 bases in between. This CDR3 comprises 15 residues.

CDR3 residues: CASSAGVRQPQHF. DNA of the CDR3: TGTGCCAGTAGTGCAGGGGTTCGGCAGCCCCAGCATTTT. The V gene is TRBV19, the J gene TRBJ1-5; possibly TRBD1 for D (6 bases). The CDR3 extends over 13 amino acids. CDR1 and CDR2 (germline): LNHDA, SQIVND (reference sequence). V lost 5 bases and J 7 bases, leaving 12 bases between the germline ends.

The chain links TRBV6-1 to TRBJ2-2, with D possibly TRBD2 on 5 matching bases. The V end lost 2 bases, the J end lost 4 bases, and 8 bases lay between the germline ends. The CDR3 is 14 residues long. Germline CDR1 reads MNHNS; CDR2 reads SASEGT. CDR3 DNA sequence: TGTGCCAGCAGTGAAATAGAGGGCACCGGGGAGCTGTTTTTT. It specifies CASSEIEGTGELFF.

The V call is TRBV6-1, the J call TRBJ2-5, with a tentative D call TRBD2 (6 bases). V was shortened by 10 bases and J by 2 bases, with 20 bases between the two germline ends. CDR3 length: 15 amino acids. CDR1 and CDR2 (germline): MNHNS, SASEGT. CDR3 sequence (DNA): TGTGCCATCTTTTCCGGGAGTACTAGGCAAGAGACCCAGTACTTC. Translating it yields CAIFSGSTRQETQYF.